Listed below are T cell receptor beta chains from one sample, sequenced in a study of patients and donors after allogeneic stem cell transplantation. TCRdb processed the RT-PCR reads anew with MiXCR; each CDR3 protein has one entry. The repertoire includes approximately 99,000 distinct CDR3 sequences, roughly 35% of them detected once, and 27% sits in the top ten. The source material was blood, either unsorted or a sorted T cell fraction (not recorded which). All receptors come from a human donor who was either an allogeneic HSCT recipient or a stem cell or donor lymphocyte infusion donor (not recorded which). It is not recorded whose cells these are; they may come from a transplant donor. The CDR3 runs from the conserved cysteine through the conserved F or W.

len: 15; v_gene: TRBV6-5; CDR3aa: CASSSRQGSTDTQYF
len: 14; v_gene: TRBV12-3/TRBV12-4; CDR3aa: CASSFRDGAQPQHF
len: 15; v_gene: TRBV7-2; CDR3aa: CASSLVRQLNTEAFF
len: 16; v_gene: TRBV5-5; CDR3aa: CASSRPGTSEQETQYF
len: 13; v_gene: TRBV20-1; CDR3aa: CSARGSGSYEQYF
len: 13; v_gene: TRBV24-1; CDR3aa: CATSDRDNQPQHF
len: 14; v_gene: TRBV20-1; CDR3aa: CSARGRFGTDTQYF
len: 16; v_gene: TRBV6-6; CDR3aa: CASSLPGRRYNSPLHF
len: 15; v_gene: TRBV19; CDR3aa: CASRPRQSSNQPQHF
len: 15; v_gene: TRBV15; CDR3aa: CATSRERTRNTEAFF
len: 13; v_gene: TRBV20-1; CDR3aa: CSARLAGKNIQYF
len: 13; v_gene: TRBV10-3; CDR3aa: CAISESGLDEQFF
len: 13; v_gene: TRBV6-5; CDR3aa: CASSHRDNTEAFF
len: 14; v_gene: TRBV29-1; CDR3aa: CSVRSRGSGNTIYF
len: 14; v_gene: TRBV20-1; CDR3aa: CSAPFTGTSYEQYF
len: 15; v_gene: TRBV6-2/TRBV6-3; CDR3aa: CASSYSEHGVDTQYF
len: 12; v_gene: TRBV12-3/TRBV12-4; CDR3aa: CASSYSRNEQFF
len: 14; v_gene: TRBV6-5; CDR3aa: CASSSPATNEKLFF
len: 15; v_gene: TRBV4-3; CDR3aa: CASSQDYAGGGGYTF
len: 15; v_gene: TRBV4-3; CDR3aa: CASSPQGAYNSPLHF
len: 14; v_gene: TRBV27; CDR3aa: CASSLRLAEYEQYF
len: 15; v_gene: TRBV27; CDR3aa: CASSPTGQLNYGYTF
len: 14; v_gene: TRBV5-1; CDR3aa: CASSLGLAGGEQYF
len: 14; v_gene: TRBV20-1; CDR3aa: CSATSGRTYNEQFF
len: 15; v_gene: TRBV12-3/TRBV12-4; CDR3aa: CASRRLAGGSDTQYF
len: 13; v_gene: TRBV7-9; CDR3aa: CASSSLAADTQYF
len: 13; v_gene: TRBV7-2; CDR3aa: CASSLTSVDTQYF
len: 14; v_gene: TRBV28; CDR3aa: CASSKDRVDQPQHF
len: 16; v_gene: TRBV19; CDR3aa: CASSTQGPKATMGQFF
len: 16; v_gene: TRBV6-5; CDR3aa: CASSYSKLAGVREQFF
len: 14; v_gene: TRBV6-5; CDR3aa: CASSYGDRLYGYTF
len: 12; v_gene: TRBV12-3/TRBV12-4; CDR3aa: CASSLPGGEQFF
len: 15; v_gene: TRBV24-1; CDR3aa: CATSDPGSGANVLTF
len: 12; v_gene: TRBV14; CDR3aa: CASSQVLNTIYF
len: 15; v_gene: TRBV20-1; CDR3aa: CSASTIVAGTGELFF
len: 15; v_gene: TRBV6-2/TRBV6-3; CDR3aa: CASSPGTIPKGEQFF
len: 13; v_gene: TRBV24-1; CDR3aa: CATSGASYNEQFF
len: 14; v_gene: TRBV6-6; CDR3aa: CASSYSKGNYEQYF
len: 14; v_gene: TRBV7-2; CDR3aa: CASSLSGLAGEVHF
len: 13; v_gene: TRBV20-1; CDR3aa: CSARAAMGSPLHF
len: 16; v_gene: TRBV20-1; CDR3aa: CSARRLAGGFADTQYF
len: 13; v_gene: TRBV28; CDR3aa: CASRTGPWYEQYF
len: 17; v_gene: TRBV9; CDR3aa: CASSASLSGPSTDTQYF
len: 15; v_gene: TRBV27; CDR3aa: CASRDTGLPNQPQHF
len: 14; v_gene: TRBV6-1; CDR3aa: CASSEMVRGQPQHF
len: 15; v_gene: TRBV27; CDR3aa: CASSLWGVGANVLTF
len: 14; v_gene: TRBV18; CDR3aa: CASSTGLSGNTIYF
len: 14; v_gene: TRBV6-6; CDR3aa: CASFPGPTNYGYTF
len: 14; v_gene: TRBV5-1; CDR3aa: CASSLLSGANVLTF
len: 19; v_gene: TRBV5-5; CDR3aa: CASSLASGTSGTSYNEQFF